These 27 T cell receptor beta chains originate from one sample sequenced in a study of T cell changes during pregnancy in multiple sclerosis. The assay was immunoSEQ multiplex PCR, and TCRdb's table has in-frame clones only and misses some. The sample has about 42,000 clones; around 84% are singletons. The sample was CD4+ T cells from peripheral blood mononuclear cells, taken before pregnancy. The origin of the receptors is a female donor with multiple sclerosis, enrolled in a pregnancy study.

By sample fraction, this clone is medium-sized. The rearrangement uses TRBV9 and TRBJ1-6; tentative D call: TRBD1 (5 bases). This CDR3 is built from 16 residues. Germline assignment: CDR1 SGDLS and CDR2 YYNGEE. Trimming cost V 0 bases and J 4 bases, with 11 bases left between them. In DNA form, the CDR3 reads TGTGCCAGCAGCGTAGGGTCAGGGATGTATAATTCACCCCTCCACTTT. This translates into CASSVGSGMYNSPLHF. The full variable domain, its missing parts supplied by reference TRBV9 and TRBJ1-6, is DSGVTQTPKHLITATGQRVTLRCSPRSGDLSVYWYQQSLDQGLQFLIQYYNGEERAKGNILERFSAQQFPDLHSELNLSSLELGDSALYFCASSVGSGMYNSPLHFGNGTRLTVT.

The rearrangement joins TRBV7-9 to TRBJ2-5, with 10 nucleotides matching TRBD2. The CDR3 extends over 15 amino acids. J gave up 5 bases and V 2 bases, and 5 bases lay outside the gene matches. Germline V gives CDR1 SEHNR, CDR2 FQNEAQ (reference sequence). The CDR3 coding sequence is TGTGCCAGCAGCTTATGGGCTAGCGGGGGTGAGACCCAGTACTTC. It is translated as CASSLWASGGETQYF.

V and J are TRBV2 and TRBJ2-3; no firm D call. V lost 3 bases and J 0 bases, leaving 10 bases between the germline ends. The CDR3 has 15 amino acids. CDR1 and CDR2 from the germline V gene are SNHLY and FYNNEI. CDR3 in amino acids: CASSDIGLSTDTQYF. In DNA form, the CDR3 reads TGTGCCAGCAGTGATATTGGCCTTAGCACAGATACGCAGTATTTT.

V gene TRBV18 combines with J gene TRBJ2-7; D not resolved. The CDR3 is made up of 14 amino acids. Trimming removed 3 bases at V and 2 bases at J, with 11 bases between. Looked up from germline, CDR1 is KGHSH and CDR2 is LQKENI. The DNA of the CDR3 is TGTGCCAGCTCACCCAGCGCAGAGACCTACGAGCAGTACTTC. Translation: CASSPSAETYEQYF. Using reference TRBV18 and TRBJ2-7 for the parts outside the CDR3, the full variable domain is NAGVMQNPRHLVRRRGQEARLRCSPMKGHSHVYWYRQLPEEGLKFMVYLQKENIIDESGMPKERFSAEFPKEGPSILRIQQVVRGDSAAYFCASSPSAETYEQYFGPGTRLTVT.

This rearrangement joins TRBV7-9 to TRBJ1-5; D is ambiguous. Germline V gives CDR1 SEHNR, CDR2 FQNEAQ (reference sequence). The CDR3 has 14 amino acids. Trimming took off 1 base at V and 4 bases at J, with 8 bases between the two ends. The CDR3 protein is CASSLEYGNQPQHF. CDR3 nucleotide sequence: TGTGCCAGCAGCTTAGAGTACGGGAATCAGCCCCAGCATTTT.

This CDR3 is CAWRRDRGALKSTEAFF. Written as DNA, the CDR3 is TGTGCCTGGAGACGAGACAGGGGCGCGCTAAAAAGCACTGAAGCTTTCTTT. The V and J genes are TRBV30 and TRBJ1-1, with 8 positions matching TRBD1. CDR3 length: 17 residues. Germline CDR1 and CDR2: GTSNPN and SVGIG (reference sequence). V was clipped by 3 bases and J by 4 bases; unmatched bases: 16.

The chain joins TRBV7-9 to TRBJ2-1; 10 bases are a match to TRBD1. The length of the CDR3 is 14 residues. The trim removed 3 bases at V and 12 bases at J, leaving 8 bases unmatched. Germline CDR1 reads SEHNR; CDR2 reads FQNEAQ (reference sequence). Here the CDR3 DNA reads TGTGCCAGCAGCTTGGGGGGACAGGGGAGTTCGCAGTTCTTC. It is translated as CASSLGGQGSSQFF.

With regard to this clone: Within the sample, other DNA sequences also encode this same CDR3. This chain uses TRBV19 with TRBJ1-5; possible D gene TRBD1, 6 bases. The CDR3 runs 15 residues. V was pared by 3 bases and J by 1 base, with 10 bases between. Germline assignment: CDR1 LNHDA and CDR2 SQIVND (reference sequence). Here the CDR3 reads CASSIQQGSNQPQHF. The CDR3 DNA follows: TGTGCCAGTAGTATTCAACAGGGAAGCAATCAGCCCCAGCATTTT.

The V call is TRBV6-5, the J call TRBJ1-1; D gene uncertain. The V end was cut by 1 base, the J end by 1 base, with 10 bases between. This CDR3 contains 15 residues. Germline V CDR1 and CDR2: MNHEY, SVGAGI. CDR3 in amino acids: CASSYFPSGNTEAFF. Here the CDR3 DNA reads TGTGCCAGCAGTTACTTCCCGAGCGGGAACACTGAAGCTTTCTTT.

The gene calls are TRBV9 and TRBJ2-7, with 8 bases that match TRBD1. Trimming removed 3 bases from V and 4 bases from J; junction bases left unmatched: 9. Germline lookup yields CDR1 SGDLS and CDR2 YYNGEE. The CDR3 runs to 15 residues. The CDR3 is CASSAEGQGGYEQYF. CDR3 in DNA: TGTGCCAGCAGCGCGGAAGGACAGGGTGGTTACGAGCAGTACTTC.

The chain joins TRBV7-2 to TRBJ2-1; 13 positions agree with TRBD2. J lost 5 bases, V lost 5 bases, and 6 bases had no gene match. This CDR3 comprises 16 residues. The germline CDR1 and CDR2 sequences are SGHTA and FQGNSA. The CDR3 is CASSDRTSGSNNEQFF. CDR3 bases: TGTGCCAGCAGCGACCGGACTAGCGGGAGCAACAATGAGCAGTTCTTC.

This chain links TRBV11-3 with TRBJ2-1; 8 bases agree with TRBD2. CDR3 length equals 15 residues. With 5 bases clipped from V and 6 bases from J, the junction kept 9 bases outside the gene matches. The germline V gene encodes CDR1 SGHNT and CDR2 YENEEA. CDR3 bases: TGTGCCAGCAGCCCCGGGGGGGCCCGGGTCAATGAGCAGTTCTTC. It specifies CASSPGGARVNEQFF.

The CDR3 here is CASSLMMNTEAFF. The CDR3, as DNA: TGTGCCAGCAGCCTAATGATGAACACTGAAGCTTTCTTT. The chain combines TRBV6-5 with TRBJ1-1; D is ambiguous. CDR3 length: 13 amino acids. Germline V gene data show CDR1 as MNHEY and CDR2 as SVGAGI. Trimming left V 6 bases short and J 0 bases short, with 8 bases between.

V is TRBV29-1 and J is TRBJ2-6; 7 nucleotides match TRBD1. Per the germline V gene, CDR1 is SQVTM and CDR2 is ANQGSEA. CDR3 size: 17 residues. Germline trimming cut 7 bases from V and 1 base from J; bases unmatched to any gene: 13. DNA of the CDR3: TGCAGCGCCCTGGGACAGCATTTTACTTCTGGGGCCAACGTCCTGACTTTC. Its protein is CSALGQHFTSGANVLTF.

Written as DNA, the CDR3 is TGCGCCAGCAGCTTGAGCGGTAGCGCTAGCACAGATACGCAGTATTTT. Its protein product is CASSLSGSASTDTQYF. This chain uses TRBV5-1 with TRBJ2-3; maybe TRBD2 (5 bases). The CDR3 has 16 residues. Per germline, CDR1 SGHRS and CDR2 YFSETQ. Between the trimmed V and J ends, which lost 1 base and 0 bases, there was a span of 12 bases.

J is TRBJ1-5 and V is TRBV7-2; D unresolved. CDR1 and CDR2 from the germline V gene are SGHTA and FQGNSA. Trimming pared 5 bases from V and 2 bases from J, leaving 13 bases between. The length of the CDR3 is 15 residues. For the CDR3, the DNA is TGTGCCAGCAGCCCCGACGGGTGGGGCAATCAGCCCCAGCATTTT. It is translated as CASSPDGWGNQPQHF.

The gene calls are TRBV18 and TRBJ1-3; perhaps TRBD1 as D (5 bases). The CDR3 is 14 amino acids. V was trimmed by 3 bases and J by 1 base, leaving 7 bases between them. The germline CDR1 and CDR2 sequences are KGHSH and LQKENI. The CDR3 region is CASSPGLSGNTIYF. In nucleotides, the CDR3 is TGTGCCAGCTCACCGGGACTGTCTGGAAACACCATATATTTT.

The chain recombines TRBV5-5 with TRBJ1-1; D is possibly TRBD1 (6 bases). Trimming took 5 bases from V and 0 from J, leaving 14 bases between them. Looked up from germline, CDR1 is SGHKS and CDR2 is YYEKEE (reference sequence). The CDR3 consists of 15 residues. CDR3: CASRRGGTLNTEAFF. DNA of the CDR3: TGTGCCAGCAGGAGGGGTGGGACATTGAACACTGAAGCTTTCTTT.

The chain recombines TRBV7-9 with TRBJ2-2; 11 bases align to TRBD1. Trimming cost V 5 bases and J 7 bases; bases outside gene matches: 3. CDR1 is SEHNR, CDR2 FQNEAQ, per germline (reference sequence). The CDR3 spans 14 residues. CDR3 protein: CASSPGQGVGELFF. The CDR3 DNA reads TGTGCCAGCAGCCCGGGACAGGGGGTCGGGGAGCTGTTTTTT.

The V call is TRBV9, the J call TRBJ2-2, with 12 nucleotides matching TRBD2. The trim removed 4 bases at V and 9 bases at J, leaving 4 bases unmatched. The CDR3 has 14 amino acids. The germline V gene has CDR1 SGDLS and CDR2 YYNGEE. CDR3 nucleotide sequence: TGTGCCAGCAGCCTAGCGGGAGGGTTCCGGGAGCTGTTTTTT. It yields the protein CASSLAGGFRELFF. Filled out from reference TRBV9 and TRBJ2-2, the complete variable domain reads DSGVTQTPKHLITATGQRVTLRCSPRSGDLSVYWYQQSLDQGLQFLIQYYNGEERAKGNILERFSAQQFPDLHSELNLSSLELGDSALYFCASSLAGGFRELFFGEGSRLTVL.

The rearrangement joins TRBV5-8 to TRBJ2-2; the match to TRBD1 covers 7 bases. There are 15 residues in the CDR3. Germline CDR1 reads SGHTS; CDR2 reads YDEGEE. V dropped 0 bases and J dropped 5; count of bases not matched to a gene: 4. The CDR3 here is CASSLGPRGTGELFF. CDR3 in DNA: TGTGCCAGCAGCTTGGGGCCCAGGGGGACCGGGGAGCTGTTTTTT.

The genes are TRBV19 and TRBJ1-5; no definite D call. Trimming stripped 1 base from V and 5 bases from J, with 12 bases between. This CDR3 has 15 amino acids. Germline V lookup: CDR1 LNHDA, CDR2 SQIVND (reference sequence). The CDR3 loop reads CASSIGDNPHQPQHF. The CDR3, as DNA: TGTGCCAGTAGTATAGGCGACAACCCGCATCAGCCCCAGCATTTT.

The V gene is TRBV19, the J gene TRBJ2-1; 7 nucleotides match TRBD2. CDR1 and CDR2 from the germline V gene are LNHDA and SQIVND (reference sequence). V was pared by 5 bases and J by 3 bases, with 10 bases of the junction left unmatched. The CDR3 extends over 16 amino acids. In DNA, the CDR3 is TGTGCCAGTAGTTCGAAACTAGCGTCCGACTACAATGAGCAGTTCTTC. This translates into CASSSKLASDYNEQFF. Complete variable domain (other parts from reference TRBV19 and TRBJ2-1): DGGITQSPKYLFRKEGQNVTLSCEQNLNHDAMYWYRQDPGQGLRLIYYSQIVNDFQKGDIAEGYSVSREKKESFPLTVTSAQKNPTAFYLCASSSKLASDYNEQFFGPGTRLTVL.

The genes are TRBV5-4 and TRBJ1-1; D ambiguous. The CDR3 covers 13 residues. Germline V gene data show CDR1 as SGHNT and CDR2 as YYREEE (reference sequence). V dropped 2 bases and J dropped 10 bases, with 15 bases sitting between them. Here the CDR3 DNA reads TGTGCCAGCAGCTTAGGAGGGCAGGAGGGAGCTTTCTTT. As protein: CASSLGGQEGAFF.

The V call is TRBV7-8, the J call TRBJ1-6; D unclear. The germline V gene encodes CDR1 SGHVS and CDR2 FQNEAQ. This CDR3 comprises 12 residues. Trimming took 6 bases from V and 10 from J, leaving 10 bases between them. The chain's CDR3 is CASSPTVSPLHF. The CDR3 bases are TGTGCCAGCAGTCCTACAGTGTCACCCCTCCACTTT.

The chain couples TRBV15 to TRBJ2-7; 8 bases are a match to TRBD1. Per the germline V gene, CDR1 is LNHNV and CDR2 is YYDKDF (reference sequence). The CDR3 length is 16 residues. J lost 0 bases, V lost 0 bases, and 4 bases had no gene match. CDR3 sequence: CATSRDKGTGSYEQYF. Here the CDR3 DNA reads TGTGCCACCAGCAGAGATAAAGGGACAGGCTCCTACGAGCAGTACTTC.

The chain joins TRBV19 to TRBJ1-3; weak D call: TRBD1 (6 bases). Per germline, CDR1 LNHDA and CDR2 SQIVND (reference sequence). There are 15 residues in the CDR3. Trimming took off 2 bases at V and 4 bases at J, with 12 bases between the two ends. CDR3 amino acids: CASSIIGTIGNTIYF. In nucleotides, the CDR3 is TGTGCCAGTAGTATAATAGGGACAATCGGAAACACCATATATTTT.